The 4 T cell receptor beta chains in this list originate from one sample, sequenced in a study of blood T cell repertoires in COVID-19. Using immunoSEQ multiplex PCR, the repertoire was profiled, and TCRdb retains in-frame clones only, with some absent. The table has about 190,000 clones, about four fifths seen once; the top ten hold less than 7%. The sequencing sample was made of peripheral blood. Every receptor here comes from a man aged 60-69 years with acute or convalescent COVID-19.

V gene TRBV6-5 combines with J gene TRBJ2-7; 8 positions match TRBD1. V lost 6 bases and J lost 6; bases outside the gene matches: 13. This CDR3 contains 15 residues. In germline, CDR1 is MNHEY, CDR2 SVGAGI. DNA of the CDR3: TGTGCCAGCAGCCACGGCCCGGGTACAGGGGGCGAGCAGTACTTC. Protein: CASSHGPGTGGEQYF.

This clone was detected only a few times. The rearrangement links TRBV7-2 to TRBJ2-1; 11 positions agree with TRBD2. V trimming: 5 bases; J trimming: 9 bases; junction bases outside the gene matches: 9. The CDR3 sequence is 15 residues long. The germline CDR1 and CDR2 sequences are SGHTA and FQGNSA. The CDR3 DNA is TGTGCCAGCAGCCCCTTAGCGGGGGGGCGGGGTGAGCAGTTCTTC. Protein product: CASSPLAGGRGEQFF. Looking up the rest from reference TRBV7-2 and TRBJ2-1 gives the full variable domain: GAGVSQSPSNKVTEKGKDVELRCDPISGHTALYWYRQSLGQGLEFLIYFQGNSAPDKSGLPSDRFSAERTGGSVSTLTIQRTQQEDSAVYLCASSPLAGGRGEQFFGPGTRLTVL.

This clone was counted a single time. This rearrangement joins TRBV3-1 (or the pseudogene TRBV3-2) to TRBJ1-1; D not certain. Trimming removed 5 bases from V and 3 bases from J, with 10 bases in between. CDR1 and CDR2 (germline): LGHDT, YNNKEL (reference sequence). The length of the CDR3 is 13 residues. The CDR3 region has the DNA TGTGCCAGCAGCGTCCGATTAGACACTGAAGCTTTCTTT. The encoded protein is CASSVRLDTEAFF.

The chain links TRBV19 to TRBJ2-1, with TRBD2 identical over 16 bases. The CDR3 runs 18 residues. CDR1 is LNHDA, CDR2 SQIVND, per germline (reference sequence). The V gene end was trimmed by 7 bases and the J gene end by 0 bases; junction bases not matched to a gene: 6. In DNA, the CDR3 is TGTGCCAGTATGGGGGGACTAGCGGGAGGGAGCTCCTACAATGAGCAGTTCTTC. It specifies CASMGGLAGGSSYNEQFF.